This T cell receptor beta chain is from a study of blood T cell repertoires in COVID-19. At the level of the study: From T cells, B-cell-depleted T cells, or PBMCs came the material, which was cDNA or gDNA.

Data came from immunoSEQ multiplex PCR; TCRdb stores just in-frame clones and leaves some out. The data show 450,000 or so clones, with 80% to 95% seen just once and around 0.6% held by the top ten. This CDR3 contains 15 residues. J was trimmed by 4 bases and V by 1 base; bases with no gene match: 7. Germline CDR1 reads SGHKS; CDR2 reads YYEKEE (reference sequence). Living in about two dozen US areas, the participants were between roughly 18 and 90 years of age. Two negative PCRs, clearance, or symptom resolution were required of recovered Cohort 3 donors. The sequence derives from a man between 18 and 35 years old who had recovered from COVID-19. The chain combines TRBV5-5 with TRBJ2-7; TRBD2 agrees at 8 bases. Source material: PBMCs or T cells enriched from blood (not recorded which). The CDR3: CASSLRGGPGYEQYF. CDR3 nucleotides: TGTGCCAGCAGCTTGCGGGGGGGGCCCGGGTACGAGCAGTACTTC.